A single sample gave rise to the 13 T cell receptor beta chains below, sequenced in a study of blood T cell repertoires in COVID-19. Libraries were prepared by immunoSEQ multiplex PCR; TCRdb keeps only in-frame clonotypes and omits some of them. The sample records under 200,000 clones, approximately 86% being singletons. The specimen was peripheral blood. These receptors were taken from a man aged 65-85 years with acute or convalescent COVID-19.

This sequence joins TRBV11-3 and TRBJ2-7; tentatively, D is TRBD2 (7 bases). Germline V gives CDR1 SGHNT, CDR2 YENEEA. The CDR3 loop spans 14 amino acids. V dropped 1 base and J dropped 3 bases, with 10 bases sitting between them. This CDR3 is CASSLAGGDYEQYF. The DNA for the CDR3 is TGTGCCAGCAGCTTAGCGGGGGGCGACTACGAGCAGTACTTC.

The V gene is TRBV20-1, the J gene TRBJ2-7; D gene uncertain. V shed 5 bases and J shed 5 bases, with 10 bases lying between them. The CDR3 consists of 11 residues. Germline values: CDR1 DFQATT, CDR2 SNEGSKA (reference sequence). In nucleotides, the CDR3 is TGCAGTGCTCCTCGGGTTGACGAGCAGTACTTC. Translating it yields CSAPRVDEQYF.

The chain employs TRBV29-1 and TRBJ1-2; D call uncertain. V was trimmed by 4 bases and J by 8 bases, leaving 14 bases between them. Looked up from germline, CDR1 is SQVTM and CDR2 is ANQGSEA. The CDR3 runs 12 residues. The CDR3 nucleotides are TGCAGCGTTGGTACAATCCAGGCCGGCTACACCTTC. It translates to CSVGTIQAGYTF.

The gene calls are TRBV6-5 and TRBJ2-1; possibly TRBD1 for D (5 bases). From germline, CDR1 is MNHEY and CDR2 SVGAGI. Trimming took 2 bases from V and 7 from J, leaving 15 bases between them. The CDR3 runs to 15 residues. This CDR3 reads CASSYIQAGLNEQFF. The CDR3 DNA is TGTGCCAGCAGTTACATCCAGGCAGGGTTGAATGAGCAGTTCTTC.

The rearrangement joins TRBV19 to TRBJ1-1, with TRBD1 identical over 9 bases. The V gene end was trimmed by 6 bases and the J gene end by 4 bases; junction bases not matched to a gene: 6. The CDR3 extends over 14 amino acids. CDR1 LNHDA and CDR2 SQIVND come from the germline V gene (reference sequence). The CDR3 protein is CASRYRGRVTEAFF. The CDR3 bases are TGTGCCAGTAGGTACAGGGGGCGGGTCACTGAAGCTTTCTTT.

V gene TRBV2 combines with J gene TRBJ2-4; TRBD2 matches at 13 bases. Germline V gene lookup returns CDR1 SNHLY and CDR2 FYNNEI. Trimming at V came to 7 bases and at J to 1 base, leaving 19 bases not matched to a gene. The CDR3 sequence is 21 residues long. DNA for the CDR3: TGTGCCAGCACCGCCAATTCCCTACTAGCGGGAGGGCCCTCGGCCAAAAACATTCAGTACTTC. Its protein product is CASTANSLLAGGPSAKNIQYF.

V and J are TRBV4-3 and TRBJ2-7, with 7 bases aligning to TRBD2. Looked up from germline, CDR1 is LGHNA and CDR2 is YSLEER. Trimming removed 1 base from V and 2 bases from J; junction bases left unmatched: 8. The CDR3 runs 16 residues. In nucleotides, the CDR3 is TGCGCCAGCAGCCAAGGGACTAGAGCAAGTACCTACGAGCAGTACTTC. The encoded protein is CASSQGTRASTYEQYF.

The rearrangement links TRBV3-1 (or the pseudogene TRBV3-2) to TRBJ2-3; a possible D gene is TRBD2 (5 bases). The V end lost 2 bases, the J end lost 3 bases, and 6 bases lay between the germline ends. The germline V gene encodes CDR1 LGHDT and CDR2 YNNKEL (reference sequence). The CDR3 runs to 13 residues. DNA for the CDR3: TGTGCCAGCAGCCAATCGGGAACAGATACGCAGTATTTT. Amino acid sequence: CASSQSGTDTQYF.

CDR3 region: CASSWTDSNQPQHF. Written as DNA, the CDR3 is TGTGCCAGCAGCTGGACAGATAGCAATCAGCCCCAGCATTTT. The V and J genes are TRBV7-9 and TRBJ1-5; D might be TRBD1 (6 bases). Between the trimmed V and J ends, which lost 4 bases and 0 bases, there was a span of 7 bases. This CDR3 has 14 amino acids. CDR1 is SEHNR and CDR2 is FQNEAQ in the germline V gene (reference sequence).

The chain joins TRBV5-1 to TRBJ2-1; TRBD2 agrees at 7 bases. J was trimmed by 1 base and V by 6 bases; bases with no gene match: 10. The CDR3 spans 16 residues. The germline gives CDR1 SGHRS, CDR2 YFSETQ. The CDR3 sequence: CASTPLEAGSYNEQFF. In DNA, the CDR3 is TGCGCCAGCACCCCCTTGGAAGCGGGATCCTACAATGAGCAGTTCTTC. Variable domain in full (rest from reference TRBV5-1 and TRBJ2-1): KAGVTQTPRYLIKTRGQQVTLSCSPISGHRSVSWYQQTPGQGLQFLFEYFSETQRNKGNFPGRFSGRQFSNSRSEMNVSTLELGDSALYLCASTPLEAGSYNEQFFGPGTRLTVL.

This clone was recorded only once. The chain carries TRBV28 and TRBJ1-2; 7 bases are a match to TRBD1. This CDR3 comprises 13 residues. Germline CDR1 reads MDHEN; CDR2 reads SYDVKM. V lost 3 bases to trimming and J lost 4 bases; unmatched junction nucleotides: 2. CDR3 coding DNA: TGTGCCAGCAGTTTCAGGGGGACCTATGGCTACACCTTC. It codes for CASSFRGTYGYTF.

The V call is TRBV6-5, the J call TRBJ1-5; D possibly corresponds to TRBD1 (6 bases). The CDR3 is 14 residues long. V lost 0 bases, J lost 7 bases, and 10 bases lay in between. The germline V gene encodes CDR1 MNHEY and CDR2 SVGAGI. The CDR3 DNA follows: TGTGCCAGCAGTTACTCTGGGGGCCGGCAGCCCCAGCATTTT. It encodes CASSYSGGRQPQHF.

The genes are TRBV28 and TRBJ2-6; 12 nucleotides line up with TRBD1. The CDR3 runs to 15 residues. The V gene's germline CDR1 is MDHEN and CDR2 SYDVKM. The CDR3 loop reads CARDRGLFGANVLTF. CDR3 bases: TGTGCTCGGGACAGGGGGCTTTTTGGGGCCAACGTCCTGACTTTC.